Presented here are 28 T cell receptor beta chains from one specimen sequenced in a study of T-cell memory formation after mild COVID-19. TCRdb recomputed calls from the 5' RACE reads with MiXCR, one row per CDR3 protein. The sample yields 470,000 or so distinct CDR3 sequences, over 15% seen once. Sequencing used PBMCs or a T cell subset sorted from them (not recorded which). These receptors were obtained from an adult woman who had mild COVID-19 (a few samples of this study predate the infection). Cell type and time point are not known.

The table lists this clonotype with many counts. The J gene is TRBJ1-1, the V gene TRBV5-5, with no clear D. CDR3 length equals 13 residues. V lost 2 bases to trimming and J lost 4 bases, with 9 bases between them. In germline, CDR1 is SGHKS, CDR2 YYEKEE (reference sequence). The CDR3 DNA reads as TGTGCCAGCAGCTTAGGGCCCGGCACTGAAGCTTTCTTT. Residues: CASSLGPGTEAFF.

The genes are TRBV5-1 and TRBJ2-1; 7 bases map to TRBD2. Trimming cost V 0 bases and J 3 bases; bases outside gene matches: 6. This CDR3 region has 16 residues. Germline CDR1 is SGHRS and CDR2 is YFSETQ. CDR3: CASSLVVGGIYNEQFF. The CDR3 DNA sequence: TGCGCCAGCAGCTTGGTGGTGGGGGGGATCTACAATGAGCAGTTCTTC.

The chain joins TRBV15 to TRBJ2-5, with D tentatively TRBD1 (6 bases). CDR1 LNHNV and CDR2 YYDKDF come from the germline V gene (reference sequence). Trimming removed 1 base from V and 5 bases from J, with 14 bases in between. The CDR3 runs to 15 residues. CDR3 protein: CATSRGGGQEETQYF. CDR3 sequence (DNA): TGTGCCACCAGCAGAGGAGGGGGACAAGAGGAGACCCAGTACTTC.

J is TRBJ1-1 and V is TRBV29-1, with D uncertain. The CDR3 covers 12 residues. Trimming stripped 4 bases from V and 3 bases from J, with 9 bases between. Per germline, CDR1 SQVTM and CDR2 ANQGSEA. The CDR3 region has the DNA TGCAGCGTTGGATTATTCGACACTGAAGCTTTCTTT. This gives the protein CSVGLFDTEAFF. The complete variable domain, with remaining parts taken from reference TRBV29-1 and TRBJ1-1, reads SAVISQKPSRDICQRGTSLTIQCQVDSQVTMMFWYRQQPGQSLTLIATANQGSEATYESGFVIDKFPISRPNLTFSTLTVSNMSPEDSSIYLCSVGLFDTEAFFGQGTRLTVV.

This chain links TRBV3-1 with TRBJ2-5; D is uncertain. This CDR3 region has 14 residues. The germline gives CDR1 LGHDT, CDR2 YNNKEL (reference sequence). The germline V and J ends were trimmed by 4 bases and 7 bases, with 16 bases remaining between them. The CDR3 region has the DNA TGTGCCAGCAGCCCCTTAGGAGATTCAGGGACCCAGTACTTC. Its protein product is CASSPLGDSGTQYF.

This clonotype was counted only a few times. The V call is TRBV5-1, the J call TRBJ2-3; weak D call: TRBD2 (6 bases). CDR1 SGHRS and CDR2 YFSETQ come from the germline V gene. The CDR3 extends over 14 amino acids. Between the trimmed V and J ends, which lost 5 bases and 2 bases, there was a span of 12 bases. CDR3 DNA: TGCGCCAGCAGAGAGCGGGTCCTCACAGATACGCAGTATTTT. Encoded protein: CASRERVLTDTQYF. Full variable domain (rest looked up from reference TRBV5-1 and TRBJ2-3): KAGVTQTPRYLIKTRGQQVTLSCSPISGHRSVSWYQQTPGQGLQFLFEYFSETQRNKGNFPGRFSGRQFSNSRSEMNVSTLELGDSALYLCASRERVLTDTQYFGPGTRLTVL.

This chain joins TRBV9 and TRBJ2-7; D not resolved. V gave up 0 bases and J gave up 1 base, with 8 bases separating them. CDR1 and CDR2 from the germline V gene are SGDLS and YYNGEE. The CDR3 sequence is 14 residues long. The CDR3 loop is CASSVVPQSYEQYF. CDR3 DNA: TGTGCCAGCAGCGTAGTCCCCCAATCCTACGAGCAGTACTTC.

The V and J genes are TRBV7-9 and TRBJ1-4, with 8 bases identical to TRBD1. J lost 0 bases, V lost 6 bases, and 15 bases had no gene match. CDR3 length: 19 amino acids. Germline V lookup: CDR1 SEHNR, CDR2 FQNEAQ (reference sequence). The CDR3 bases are TGTGCCAGCAGACAAACCCTGGGACAGGCCACAGCAACTAATGAAAAACTGTTTTTT. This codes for CASRQTLGQATATNEKLFF.

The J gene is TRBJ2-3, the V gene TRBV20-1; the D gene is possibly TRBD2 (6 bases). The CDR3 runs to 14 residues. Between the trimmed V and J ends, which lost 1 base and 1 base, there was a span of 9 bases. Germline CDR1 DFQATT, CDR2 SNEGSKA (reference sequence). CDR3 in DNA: TGCAGTGCTAGAGTATCGGGGGGCACAGATACGCAGTATTTT. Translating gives CSARVSGGTDTQYF.

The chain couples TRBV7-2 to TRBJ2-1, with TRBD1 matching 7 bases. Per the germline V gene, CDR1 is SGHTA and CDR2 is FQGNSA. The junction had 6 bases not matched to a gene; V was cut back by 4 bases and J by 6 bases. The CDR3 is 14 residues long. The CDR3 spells CASSSGQKSNEQFF. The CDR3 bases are TGTGCCAGCAGCTCGGGACAGAAAAGCAATGAGCAGTTCTTC.

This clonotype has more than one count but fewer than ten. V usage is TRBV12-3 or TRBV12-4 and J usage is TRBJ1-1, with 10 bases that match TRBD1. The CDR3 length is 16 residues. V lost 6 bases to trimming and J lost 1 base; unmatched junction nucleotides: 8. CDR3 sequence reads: CASRGDRGIENTEAFF. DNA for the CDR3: TGTGCCAGCAGGGGGGACAGGGGAATAGAGAACACTGAAGCTTTCTTT.

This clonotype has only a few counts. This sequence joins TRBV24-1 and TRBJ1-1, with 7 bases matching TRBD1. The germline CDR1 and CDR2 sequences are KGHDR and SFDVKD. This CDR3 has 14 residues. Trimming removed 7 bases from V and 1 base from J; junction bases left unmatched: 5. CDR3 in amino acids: CATRPGQSNTEAFF. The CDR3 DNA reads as TGTGCCACCAGGCCGGGACAGTCGAACACTGAAGCTTTCTTT.

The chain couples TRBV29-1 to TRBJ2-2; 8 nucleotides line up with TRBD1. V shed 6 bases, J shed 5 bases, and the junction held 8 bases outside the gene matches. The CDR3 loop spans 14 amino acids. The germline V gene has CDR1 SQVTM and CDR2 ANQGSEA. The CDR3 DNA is TGCAGCGTCGGTCGGACAGGGAGAACCGGGGAGCTGTTTTTT. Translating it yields CSVGRTGRTGELFF.

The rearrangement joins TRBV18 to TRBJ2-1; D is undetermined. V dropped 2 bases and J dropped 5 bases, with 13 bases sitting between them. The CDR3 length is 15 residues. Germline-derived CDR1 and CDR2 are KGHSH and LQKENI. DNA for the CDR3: TGTGCCAGCTCACCAGCGTCCTTACGGAACAATGAGCAGTTCTTC. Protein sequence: CASSPASLRNNEQFF.

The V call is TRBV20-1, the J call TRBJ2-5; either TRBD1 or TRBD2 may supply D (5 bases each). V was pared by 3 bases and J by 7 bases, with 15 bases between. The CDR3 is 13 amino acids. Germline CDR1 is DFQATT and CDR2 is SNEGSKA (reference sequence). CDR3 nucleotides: TGCAGTGCTAGGACAGATGTCCGGGGGACCCAGTACTTC. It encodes CSARTDVRGTQYF.

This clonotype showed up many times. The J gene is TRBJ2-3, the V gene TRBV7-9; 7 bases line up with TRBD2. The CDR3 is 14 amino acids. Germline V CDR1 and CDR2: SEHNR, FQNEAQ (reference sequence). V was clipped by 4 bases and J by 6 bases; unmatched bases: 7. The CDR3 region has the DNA TGTGCCAGCAGCTCCGGGGACTACTCCGATACGCAGTATTTT. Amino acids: CASSSGDYSDTQYF.

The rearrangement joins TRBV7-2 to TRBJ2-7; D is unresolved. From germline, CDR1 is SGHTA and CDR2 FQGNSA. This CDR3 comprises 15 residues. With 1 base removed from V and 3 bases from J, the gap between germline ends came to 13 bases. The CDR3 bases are TGTGCCAGCAGCTTAGTGGTGGGGTCCTACTACGAGCAGTACTTC. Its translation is CASSLVVGSYYEQYF. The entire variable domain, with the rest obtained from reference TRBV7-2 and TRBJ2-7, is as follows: GAGVSQSPSNKVTEKGKDVELRCDPISGHTALYWYRQSLGQGLEFLIYFQGNSAPDKSGLPSDRFSAERTGGSVSTLTIQRTQQEDSAVYLCASSLVVGSYYEQYFGPGTRLTVT.

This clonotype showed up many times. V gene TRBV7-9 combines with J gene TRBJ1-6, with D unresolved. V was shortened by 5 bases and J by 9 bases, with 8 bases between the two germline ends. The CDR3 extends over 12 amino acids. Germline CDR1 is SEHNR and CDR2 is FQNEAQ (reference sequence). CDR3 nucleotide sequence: TGTGCCAGCAGCCTGGACCCTTCACCCCTCCACTTT. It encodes CASSLDPSPLHF.

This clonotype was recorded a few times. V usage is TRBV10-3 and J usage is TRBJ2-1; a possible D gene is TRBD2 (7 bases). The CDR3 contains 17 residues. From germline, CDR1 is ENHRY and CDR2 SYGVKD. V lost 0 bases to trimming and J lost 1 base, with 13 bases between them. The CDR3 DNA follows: TGTGCCATCAGTGAGTCCGGGGGGCTCCAATCCTACAATGAGCAGTTCTTC. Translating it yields CAISESGGLQSYNEQFF.

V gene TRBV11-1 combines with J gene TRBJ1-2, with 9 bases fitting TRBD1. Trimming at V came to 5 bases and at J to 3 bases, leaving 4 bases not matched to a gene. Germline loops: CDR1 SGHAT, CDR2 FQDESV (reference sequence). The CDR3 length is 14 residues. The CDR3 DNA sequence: TGTGCCAGCAGCCGGACAGGGGAGTACTATGGCTACACCTTC. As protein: CASSRTGEYYGYTF. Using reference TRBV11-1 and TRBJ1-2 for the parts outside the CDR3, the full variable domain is EAEVAQSPRYKITEKSQAVAFWCDPISGHATLYWYRQILGQGPELLVQFQDESVVDDSQLPKDRFSAERLKGVDSTLKIQPAELGDSAMYLCASSRTGEYYGYTFGSGTRLTVV.

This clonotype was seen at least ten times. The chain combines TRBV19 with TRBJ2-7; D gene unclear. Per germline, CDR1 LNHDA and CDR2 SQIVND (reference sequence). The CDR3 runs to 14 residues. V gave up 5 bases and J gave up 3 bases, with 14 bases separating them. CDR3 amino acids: CASSSPGVSYEQYF. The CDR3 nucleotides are TGTGCCAGTAGTTCACCAGGAGTTAGCTACGAGCAGTACTTC.

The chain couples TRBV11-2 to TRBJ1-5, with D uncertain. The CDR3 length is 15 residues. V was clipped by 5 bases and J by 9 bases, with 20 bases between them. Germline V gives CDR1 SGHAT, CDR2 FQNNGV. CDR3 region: CASSEDLNLRWPQHF. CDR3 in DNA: TGTGCCAGCAGCGAGGATCTCAATCTAAGGTGGCCCCAGCATTTT.

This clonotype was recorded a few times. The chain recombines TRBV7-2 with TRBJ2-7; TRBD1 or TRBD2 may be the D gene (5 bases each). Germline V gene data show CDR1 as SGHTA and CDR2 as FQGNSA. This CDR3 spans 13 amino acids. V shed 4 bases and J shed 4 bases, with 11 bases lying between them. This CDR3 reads CASSSRGAYEQYF. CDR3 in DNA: TGTGCCAGCAGCTCACGAGGGGCGTACGAGCAGTACTTC.

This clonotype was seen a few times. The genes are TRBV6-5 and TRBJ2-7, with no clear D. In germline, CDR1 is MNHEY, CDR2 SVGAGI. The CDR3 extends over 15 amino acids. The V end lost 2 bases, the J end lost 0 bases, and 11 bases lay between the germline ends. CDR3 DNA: TGTGCCAGCAGTTACACCCTAAGAGGCTCCTACGAGCAGTACTTC. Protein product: CASSYTLRGSYEQYF.

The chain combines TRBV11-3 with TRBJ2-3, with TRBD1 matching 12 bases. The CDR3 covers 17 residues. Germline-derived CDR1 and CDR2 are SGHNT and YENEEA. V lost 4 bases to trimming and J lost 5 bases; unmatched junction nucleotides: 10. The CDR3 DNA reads TGTGCCAGCAGCTGGCCGGGACAGGGGGCGCAGGAAGATACGCAGTATTTT. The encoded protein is CASSWPGQGAQEDTQYF.

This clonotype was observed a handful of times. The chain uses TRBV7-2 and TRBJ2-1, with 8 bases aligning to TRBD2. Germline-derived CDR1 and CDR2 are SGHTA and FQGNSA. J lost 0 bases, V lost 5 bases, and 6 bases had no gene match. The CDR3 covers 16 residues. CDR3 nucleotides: TGTGCCAGCAGCACCGGTGGGACTAGCTCCTACAATGAGCAGTTCTTC. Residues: CASSTGGTSSYNEQFF.

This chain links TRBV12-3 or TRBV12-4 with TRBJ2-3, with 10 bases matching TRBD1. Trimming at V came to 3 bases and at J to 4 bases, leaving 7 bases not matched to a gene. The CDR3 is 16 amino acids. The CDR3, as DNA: TGTGCCAGCAGTTTGGGACAGGGGAAGTCCGCAGATACGCAGTATTTT. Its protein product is CASSLGQGKSADTQYF.

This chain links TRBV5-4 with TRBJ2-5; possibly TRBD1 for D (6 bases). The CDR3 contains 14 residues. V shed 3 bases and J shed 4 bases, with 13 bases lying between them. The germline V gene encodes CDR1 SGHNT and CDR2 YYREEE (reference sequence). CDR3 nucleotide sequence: TGTGCCAGCAGCTCAAAGGGGGATGGAGAGACCCAGTACTTC. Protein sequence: CASSSKGDGETQYF.